Each of the 19 T cell receptor beta chains below was sequenced from the same sample in a study of blood T cell repertoires in COVID-19. Sequencing was performed with immunoSEQ multiplex PCR; in TCRdb, only in-frame clones are kept and a portion is missing. The top ten hold 6.2% of the sample, which has more than 80,000 clones, over 65% seen once. The sequenced sample was peripheral blood. Receptors were obtained from a man aged 80 or over with COVID-19, enrolled during active disease.

The V call is TRBV7-8, the J call TRBJ2-7; 9 positions match TRBD1. Unmatched junction bases numbered 7, after V lost 4 bases and J lost 3 bases. Germline-derived CDR1 and CDR2 are SGHVS and FQNEAQ. CDR3 length: 15 amino acids. CDR3: CASSSPDRGHYEQYF. As DNA, the CDR3 is TGTGCCAGCAGCTCCCCGGACAGGGGCCACTACGAGCAGTACTTC.

This clone was found a few times. For the CDR3, the DNA is TGTGCCAGCAGATCCGGGACAGGCCCCGATTCACCCCTCCACTTT. Its translation: CASRSGTGPDSPLHF. This chain connects TRBV27 to TRBJ1-6, with 8 bases aligning to TRBD1. The CDR3 is 15 residues long. Germline CDR1 MNHEY, CDR2 SMNVEV (reference sequence). J gave up 8 bases and V 6 bases, and 9 bases lay outside the gene matches.

This chain links TRBV19 with TRBJ2-2; 9 bases align to TRBD1. The CDR3 loop spans 16 amino acids. V shed 2 bases, J shed 5 bases, and the junction held 6 bases outside the gene matches. The germline CDR1 and CDR2 sequences are LNHDA and SQIVND (reference sequence). CDR3 coding DNA: TGTGCCAGTAGTATAAGCCGGGACAGGGTAACCGGGGAGCTGTTTTTT. Translation: CASSISRDRVTGELFF.

This clone was counted between two and nine times. The rearrangement uses TRBV19 and TRBJ1-1, with D perhaps TRBD1 (5 bases). Germline V CDR1 and CDR2: LNHDA, SQIVND (reference sequence). The CDR3 has 14 amino acids. V was pared by 7 bases and J by 0 bases, with 12 bases between. Here the CDR3 reads CASTRQMMNTEAFF. In DNA form, the CDR3 reads TGTGCCAGTACCCGACAGATGATGAACACTGAAGCTTTCTTT. The entire variable domain, with the rest obtained from reference TRBV19 and TRBJ1-1, is as follows: DGGITQSPKYLFRKEGQNVTLSCEQNLNHDAMYWYRQDPGQGLRLIYYSQIVNDFQKGDIAEGYSVSREKKESFPLTVTSAQKNPTAFYLCASTRQMMNTEAFFGQGTRLTVV.

The table lists this clone with a few counts. The chain combines TRBV19 with TRBJ1-5, with D possibly being TRBD1 (5 bases). This CDR3 is 15 amino acids long. CDR1 LNHDA and CDR2 SQIVND come from the germline V gene (reference sequence). The V end lost 3 bases, the J end lost 2 bases, and 11 bases lay between the germline ends. The chain's CDR3 is CASSIKGVGNQPQHF. In nucleotides, the CDR3 is TGTGCCAGTAGTATTAAAGGGGTTGGCAATCAGCCCCAGCATTTT.

Worth noting for this clone: The same CDR3 can be traced to other DNA sequences in this sample. The chain joins TRBV6-1 to TRBJ1-2, with 8 bases identical to TRBD1. V trimming: 2 bases; J trimming: 4 bases; junction bases outside the gene matches: 3. Germline V CDR1 and CDR2: MNHNS, SASEGT. This CDR3 has 14 amino acids. CDR3 sequence reads: CASSERDRGYGYTF. The CDR3 nucleotides are TGTGCCAGCAGTGAACGAGACAGGGGCTATGGCTACACCTTC.

A few counts support this clone. This chain joins TRBV7-3 and TRBJ1-1; D is unclear. With 2 bases removed from V and 2 bases from J, the gap between germline ends came to 15 bases. Germline CDR1 reads SGHTA; CDR2 reads FQGTGA. The CDR3 sequence is 16 residues long. The CDR3 nucleotides read TGTGCCAGCAGCTTACCCCCGGCGGGCTTCAACACTGAAGCTTTCTTT. Translation gives CASSLPPAGFNTEAFF.

This clone is classed as medium-sized. Other DNA sequences in the same sample also yield this CDR3. The gene calls are TRBV24-1 and TRBJ2-2; 8 nucleotides line up with TRBD1. V lost 3 bases to trimming and J lost 1 base; unmatched junction nucleotides: 3. CDR1 KGHDR and CDR2 SFDVKD come from the germline V gene. The CDR3 is 16 amino acids. The CDR3 bases are TGTGCCACCAGTGATCCCGGGACAGGGAACACCGGGGAGCTGTTTTTT. Translation gives CATSDPGTGNTGELFF.

CDR3 protein: CASSPVKSAEQYF. The CDR3 DNA reads TGTGCCAGCTCACCAGTCAAGTCAGCGGAGCAGTACTTC. The chain has TRBV18 and TRBJ2-7; no firm D call. Trimming stripped 2 bases from V and 7 bases from J, with 12 bases between. The CDR3 length is 13 residues. Germline lookup yields CDR1 KGHSH and CDR2 LQKENI.

The chain links TRBV7-9 to TRBJ1-1, with D possibly being TRBD1 (6 bases). Germline V CDR1 and CDR2: SEHNR, FQNEAQ (reference sequence). Trimming pared 10 bases from V and 3 bases from J, leaving 18 bases between. The CDR3 consists of 14 residues. The CDR3 DNA reads as TGTGCCATTTCAGCAGGGGTAGGGGACACTGAAGCTTTCTTT. Protein sequence: CAISAGVGDTEAFF.

The J gene is TRBJ2-1, the V gene TRBV24-1; 10 bases agree with TRBD2. J gave up 7 bases and V 0 bases, and 8 bases lay outside the gene matches. Germline V gene lookup returns CDR1 KGHDR and CDR2 SFDVKD. There are 17 residues in the CDR3. The CDR3 DNA is TGTGCCACCAGTGATTTGTCCTCTAGCGGGAGTGTTAATGAGCAGTTCTTC. Encoded protein: CATSDLSSSGSVNEQFF.

The chain combines TRBV28 with TRBJ1-2, with 9 bases lining up with TRBD1. The CDR3 is 15 amino acids. V shed 6 bases, J shed 4 bases, and the junction held 9 bases outside the gene matches. The germline V gene has CDR1 MDHEN and CDR2 SYDVKM. DNA of the CDR3: TGTGCCAGCAGCTCCGTGGGACAGGGCGGCTATGGCTACACCTTC. Translating it yields CASSSVGQGGYGYTF.

J is TRBJ1-1 and V is TRBV5-1; perhaps TRBD1 as D (5 bases). In germline, CDR1 is SGHRS, CDR2 YFSETQ. Trimming cost V 4 bases and J 7 bases, with 20 bases left between them. This CDR3 has 15 residues. CDR3 nucleotide sequence: TGCGCCAGCAGCCTCCGTGGAGGGTCAACAGGTGAAGCTTTCTTT. Residues: CASSLRGGSTGEAFF.

This clone came up once. The chain couples TRBV7-2 to TRBJ2-3; possibly TRBD1 for D (6 bases). Trimming pared 11 bases from V and 2 bases from J, leaving 11 bases between. CDR1 is SGHTA and CDR2 is FQGNSA in the germline V gene. This CDR3 has 12 amino acids. The CDR3 loop reads CAGGQTTDTQYF. CDR3 sequence (DNA): TGTGCCGGAGGACAGACCACAGATACGCAGTATTTT.

The rearrangement joins TRBV20-1 to TRBJ2-3; possible D gene TRBD2, 6 bases. Per germline, CDR1 DFQATT and CDR2 SNEGSKA (reference sequence). Trimming removed 6 bases at V and 4 bases at J, with 8 bases between. This CDR3 is built from 11 residues. The CDR3 bases are TGCAGTGCCGGGGACTCAGATACGCAGTATTTT. The encoded protein is CSAGDSDTQYF.

V is TRBV6-1 and J is TRBJ2-7, with 8 bases aligning to TRBD1. This CDR3 has 13 residues. Germline V gives CDR1 MNHNS, CDR2 SASEGT. With 6 bases clipped from V and 2 bases from J, the junction kept 3 bases outside the gene matches. CDR3 sequence reads: CASRGTGPYEQYF. The DNA of the CDR3 is TGTGCCAGCAGGGGGACAGGACCCTACGAGCAGTACTTC.

V and J are TRBV7-2 and TRBJ1-6; D gene unclear. Deletions cut 1 base from V and 8 bases from J, with 6 bases between. The CDR3 extends over 13 amino acids. Germline loops: CDR1 SGHTA, CDR2 FQGNSA. The CDR3 coding sequence is TGTGCCAGCAGCTTAGAGCGGTATTCACCCCTCCACTTT. Amino acids: CASSLERYSPLHF.

The CDR3 bases are TGTGCCAGCAGCCCTGGGGCCCCGGGCAACTATGGCTACACCTTC. The encoded protein is CASSPGAPGNYGYTF. V is TRBV14 and J is TRBJ1-2, with D possibly being TRBD1 (5 bases). Trimming took off 4 bases at V and 2 bases at J, with 14 bases between the two ends. Germline V lookup: CDR1 SGHDN, CDR2 FVKESK. There are 15 residues in the CDR3.

The chain is built from TRBV28 and TRBJ1-5; TRBD1 matches at 9 bases. The CDR3 has 16 residues. Germline CDR1 and CDR2: MDHEN and SYDVKM. With V trimmed by 5 bases and J by 2 bases, 7 bases remained unmatched. CDR3 protein: CASSRPWTGGNQPQHF. Here the CDR3 DNA reads TGTGCCAGCAGTCGGCCTTGGACAGGGGGCAATCAGCCCCAGCATTTT.